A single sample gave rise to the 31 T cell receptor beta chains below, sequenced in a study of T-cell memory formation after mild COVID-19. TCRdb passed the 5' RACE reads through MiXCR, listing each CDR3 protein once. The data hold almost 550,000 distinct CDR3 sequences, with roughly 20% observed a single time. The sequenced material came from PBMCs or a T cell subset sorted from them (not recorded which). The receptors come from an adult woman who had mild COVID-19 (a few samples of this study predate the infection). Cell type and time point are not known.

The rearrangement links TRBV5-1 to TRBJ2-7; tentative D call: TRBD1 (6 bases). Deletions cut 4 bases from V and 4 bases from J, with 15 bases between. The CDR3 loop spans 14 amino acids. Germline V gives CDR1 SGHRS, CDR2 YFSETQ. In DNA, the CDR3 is TGCGCCAGCAGCAACGGACAGAGTTTTTACGAGCAGTACTTC. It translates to CASSNGQSFYEQYF.

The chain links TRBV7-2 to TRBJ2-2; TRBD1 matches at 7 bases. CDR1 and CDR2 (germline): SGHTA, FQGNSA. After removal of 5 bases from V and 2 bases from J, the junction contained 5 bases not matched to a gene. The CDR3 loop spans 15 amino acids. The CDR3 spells CASSRGQVNTGELFF. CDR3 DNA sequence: TGTGCCAGCAGCCGAGGACAGGTCAACACCGGGGAGCTGTTTTTT. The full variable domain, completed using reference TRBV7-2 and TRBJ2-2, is GAGVSQSPSNKVTEKGKDVELRCDPISGHTALYWYRQSLGQGLEFLIYFQGNSAPDKSGLPSDRFSAERTGGSVSTLTIQRTQQEDSAVYLCASSRGQVNTGELFFGEGSRLTVL.

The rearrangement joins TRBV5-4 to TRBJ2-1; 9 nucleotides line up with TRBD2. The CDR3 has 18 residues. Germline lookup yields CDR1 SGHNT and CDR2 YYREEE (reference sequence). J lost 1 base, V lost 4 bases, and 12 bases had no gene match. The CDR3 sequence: CASSPRGKAGGSYNEQFF. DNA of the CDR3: TGTGCCAGCAGCCCCCGGGGCAAAGCGGGAGGATCCTACAATGAGCAGTTCTTC. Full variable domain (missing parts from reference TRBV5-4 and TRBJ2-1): ETGVTQSPTHLIKTRGQQVTLRCSSQSGHNTVSWYQQALGQGPQFIFQYYREEENGRGNFPPRFSGLQFPNYSSELNVNALELDDSALYLCASSPRGKAGGSYNEQFFGPGTRLTVL.

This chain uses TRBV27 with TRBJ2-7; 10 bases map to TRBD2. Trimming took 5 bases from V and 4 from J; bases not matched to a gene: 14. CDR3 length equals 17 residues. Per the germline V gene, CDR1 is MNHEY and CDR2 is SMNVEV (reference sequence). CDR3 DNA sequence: TGTGCCAGCAGTACGATCGCTAGCGGGGGCCCGACTTACGAGCAGTACTTC. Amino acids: CASSTIASGGPTYEQYF.

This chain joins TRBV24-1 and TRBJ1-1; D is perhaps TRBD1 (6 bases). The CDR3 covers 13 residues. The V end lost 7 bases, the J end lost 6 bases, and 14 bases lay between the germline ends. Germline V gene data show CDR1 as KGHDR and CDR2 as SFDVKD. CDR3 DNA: TGTGCCACCAGCCAACAGGGCTGGTCTGAAGCTTTCTTT. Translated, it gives CATSQQGWSEAFF.

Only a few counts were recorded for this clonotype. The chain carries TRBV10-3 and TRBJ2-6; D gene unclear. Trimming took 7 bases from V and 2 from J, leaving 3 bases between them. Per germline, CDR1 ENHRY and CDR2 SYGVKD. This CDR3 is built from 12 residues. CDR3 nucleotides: TGTGCCATCATGGCTGGGGCCAACGTCCTGACTTTC. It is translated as CAIMAGANVLTF.

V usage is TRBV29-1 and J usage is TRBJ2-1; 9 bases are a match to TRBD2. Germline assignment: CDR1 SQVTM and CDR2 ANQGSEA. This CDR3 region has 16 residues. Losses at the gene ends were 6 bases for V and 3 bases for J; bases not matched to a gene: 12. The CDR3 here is CSVPGLAKSDYNEQFF. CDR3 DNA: TGCAGCGTACCGGGACTAGCAAAGTCTGACTACAATGAGCAGTTCTTC.

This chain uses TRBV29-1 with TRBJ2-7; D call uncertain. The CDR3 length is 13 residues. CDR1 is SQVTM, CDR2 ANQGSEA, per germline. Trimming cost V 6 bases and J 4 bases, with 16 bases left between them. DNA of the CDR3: TGCAGCGTCGAAAAACAGTTAGGGTACGAGCAGTACTTC. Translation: CSVEKQLGYEQYF.

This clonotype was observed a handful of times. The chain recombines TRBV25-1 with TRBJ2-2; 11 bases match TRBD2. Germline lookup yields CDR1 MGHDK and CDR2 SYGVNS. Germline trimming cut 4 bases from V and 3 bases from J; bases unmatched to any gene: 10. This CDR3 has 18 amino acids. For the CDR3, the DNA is TGTGCCAGCAGTGGAGGTTTACTAGCGGGAGAAGACACCGGGGAGCTGTTTTTT. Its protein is CASSGGLLAGEDTGELFF.

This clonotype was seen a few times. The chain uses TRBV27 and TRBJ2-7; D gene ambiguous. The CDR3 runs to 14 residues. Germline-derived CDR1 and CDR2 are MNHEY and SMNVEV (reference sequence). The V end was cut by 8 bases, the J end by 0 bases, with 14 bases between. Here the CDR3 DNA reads TGTGCCAGCCGCGTGAGCCGGATCTCCTACGAGCAGTACTTC. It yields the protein CASRVSRISYEQYF.

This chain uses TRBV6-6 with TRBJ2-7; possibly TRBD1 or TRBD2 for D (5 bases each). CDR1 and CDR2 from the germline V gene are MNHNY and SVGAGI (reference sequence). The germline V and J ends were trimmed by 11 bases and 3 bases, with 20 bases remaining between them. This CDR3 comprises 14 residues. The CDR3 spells CARIRETRNYEQYF. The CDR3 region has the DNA TGTGCCCGCATCAGGGAGACACGGAACTACGAGCAGTACTTC.

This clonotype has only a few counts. In DNA, the CDR3 is TGTGCCAGCACCCTAGGAGGCGGGGGAACCTACGAGCAGTACTTC. The encoded protein is CASTLGGGGTYEQYF. The chain joins TRBV7-9 to TRBJ2-7; 7 bases match TRBD2. Trimming removed 7 bases from V and 2 bases from J; junction bases left unmatched: 11. Germline CDR1 is SEHNR and CDR2 is FQNEAQ (reference sequence). The CDR3 totals 15 residues.

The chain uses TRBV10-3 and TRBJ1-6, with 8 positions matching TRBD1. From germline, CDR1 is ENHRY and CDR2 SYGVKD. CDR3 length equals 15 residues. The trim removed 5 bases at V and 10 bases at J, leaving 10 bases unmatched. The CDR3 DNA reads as TGTGCCATCAGTTGGACAGGGTTTACTAACTCACCCCTCCACTTT. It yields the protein CAISWTGFTNSPLHF.

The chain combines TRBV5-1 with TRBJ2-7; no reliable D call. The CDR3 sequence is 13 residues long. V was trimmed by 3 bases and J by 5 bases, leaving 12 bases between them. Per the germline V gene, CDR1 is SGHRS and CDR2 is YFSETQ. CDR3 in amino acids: CASSSRQDNEQYF. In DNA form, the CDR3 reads TGCGCCAGCAGCTCGCGGCAGGATAACGAGCAGTACTTC.

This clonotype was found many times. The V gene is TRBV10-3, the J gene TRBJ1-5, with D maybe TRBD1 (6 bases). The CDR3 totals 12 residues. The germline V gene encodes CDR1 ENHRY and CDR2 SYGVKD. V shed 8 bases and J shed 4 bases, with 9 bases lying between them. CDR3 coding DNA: TGTGCCATCGGACAGAAAAATCAGCCCCAGCATTTT. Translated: CAIGQKNQPQHF.

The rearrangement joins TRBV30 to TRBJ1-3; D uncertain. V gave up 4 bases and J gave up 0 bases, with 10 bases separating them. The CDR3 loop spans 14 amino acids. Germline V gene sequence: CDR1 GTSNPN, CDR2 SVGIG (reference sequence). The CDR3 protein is CAWTEAISGNTIYF. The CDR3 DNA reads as TGTGCCTGGACTGAGGCCATCTCTGGAAACACCATATATTTT.

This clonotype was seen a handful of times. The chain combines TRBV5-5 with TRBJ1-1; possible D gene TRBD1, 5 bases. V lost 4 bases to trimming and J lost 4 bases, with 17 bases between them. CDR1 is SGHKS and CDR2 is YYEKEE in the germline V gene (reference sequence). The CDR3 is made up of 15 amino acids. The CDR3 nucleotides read TGTGCCAGCAGCCGGGCCCAGGGATGGAGCACTGAAGCTTTCTTT. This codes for CASSRAQGWSTEAFF.

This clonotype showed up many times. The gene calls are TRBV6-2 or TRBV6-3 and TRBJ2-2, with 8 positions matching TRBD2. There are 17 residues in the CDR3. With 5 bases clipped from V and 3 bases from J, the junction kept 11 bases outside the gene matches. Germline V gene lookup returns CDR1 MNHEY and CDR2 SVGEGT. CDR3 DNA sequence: TGTGCCAGCAGTCCCCCTACGGGAGGGCCTTACACCGGGGAGCTGTTTTTT. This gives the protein CASSPPTGGPYTGELFF.

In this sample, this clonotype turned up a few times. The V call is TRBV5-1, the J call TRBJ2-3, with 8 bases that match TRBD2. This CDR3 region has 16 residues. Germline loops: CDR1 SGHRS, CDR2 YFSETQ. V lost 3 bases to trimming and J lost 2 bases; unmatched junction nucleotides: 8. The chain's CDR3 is CASSWVAGGSTDTQYF. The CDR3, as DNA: TGCGCCAGCAGCTGGGTGGCGGGGGGTTCCACAGATACGCAGTATTTT.

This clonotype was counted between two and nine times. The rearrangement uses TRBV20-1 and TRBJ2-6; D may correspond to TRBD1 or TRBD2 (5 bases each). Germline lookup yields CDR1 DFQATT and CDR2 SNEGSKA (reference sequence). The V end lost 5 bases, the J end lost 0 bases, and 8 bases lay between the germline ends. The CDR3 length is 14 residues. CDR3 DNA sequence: TGCAGTGCTCTTGGGGGCTCTGGGGCCAACGTCCTGACTTTC. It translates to CSALGGSGANVLTF.

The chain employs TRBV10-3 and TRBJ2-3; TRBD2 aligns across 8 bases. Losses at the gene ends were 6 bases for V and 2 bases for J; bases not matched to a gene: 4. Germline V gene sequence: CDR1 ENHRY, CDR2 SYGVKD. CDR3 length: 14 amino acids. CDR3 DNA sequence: TGTGCCATCAGCGATAGCGGGGACACAGATACGCAGTATTTT. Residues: CAISDSGDTDTQYF.

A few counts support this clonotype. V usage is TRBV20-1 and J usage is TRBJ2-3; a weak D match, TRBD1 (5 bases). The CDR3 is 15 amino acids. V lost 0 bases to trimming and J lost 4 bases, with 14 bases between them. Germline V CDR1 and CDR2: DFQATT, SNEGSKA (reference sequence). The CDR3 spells CSARDVGERADTQYF. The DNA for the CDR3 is TGCAGTGCTAGAGATGTAGGGGAACGCGCAGATACGCAGTATTTT.

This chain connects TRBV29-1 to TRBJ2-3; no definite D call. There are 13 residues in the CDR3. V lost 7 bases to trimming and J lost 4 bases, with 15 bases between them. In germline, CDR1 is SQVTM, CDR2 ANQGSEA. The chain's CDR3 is CSASPPSADTQYF. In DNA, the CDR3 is TGCAGCGCATCCCCCCCCTCGGCAGATACGCAGTATTTT.

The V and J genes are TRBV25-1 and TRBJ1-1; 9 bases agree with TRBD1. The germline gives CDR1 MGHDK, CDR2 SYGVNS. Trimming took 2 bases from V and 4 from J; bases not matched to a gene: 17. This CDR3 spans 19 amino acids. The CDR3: CASSERRGTGLNDGTEAFF. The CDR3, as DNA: TGTGCCAGCAGTGAAAGGAGGGGGACAGGGCTGAACGATGGCACTGAAGCTTTCTTT. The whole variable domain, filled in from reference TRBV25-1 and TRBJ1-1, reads EADIYQTPRYLVIGTGKKITLECSQTMGHDKMYWYQQDPGMELHLIHYSYGVNSTEKGDLSSESTVSRIRTEHFPLTLESARPSHTSQYLCASSERRGTGLNDGTEAFFGQGTRLTVV.

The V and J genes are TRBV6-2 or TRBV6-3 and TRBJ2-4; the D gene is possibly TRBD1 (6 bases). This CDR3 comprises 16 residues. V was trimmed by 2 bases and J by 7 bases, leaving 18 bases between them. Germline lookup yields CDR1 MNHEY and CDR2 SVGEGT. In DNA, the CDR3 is TGTGCCAGCAGTTACCCTAAGACCGGGACATATAACATTCAGTACTTC. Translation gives CASSYPKTGTYNIQYF.

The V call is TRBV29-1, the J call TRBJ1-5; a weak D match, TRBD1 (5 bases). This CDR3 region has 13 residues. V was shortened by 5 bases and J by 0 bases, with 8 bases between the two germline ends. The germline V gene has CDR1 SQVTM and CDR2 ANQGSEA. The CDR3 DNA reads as TGCAGCGTTCAGGACACTAGCAATCAGCCCCAGCATTTT. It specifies CSVQDTSNQPQHF.

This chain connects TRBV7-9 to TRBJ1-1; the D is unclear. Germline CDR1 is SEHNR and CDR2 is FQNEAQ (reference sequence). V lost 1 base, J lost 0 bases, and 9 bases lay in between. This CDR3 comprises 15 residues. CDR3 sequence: CASSLGHSLNTEAFF. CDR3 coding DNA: TGTGCCAGCAGCTTAGGGCACTCTTTGAACACTGAAGCTTTCTTT.

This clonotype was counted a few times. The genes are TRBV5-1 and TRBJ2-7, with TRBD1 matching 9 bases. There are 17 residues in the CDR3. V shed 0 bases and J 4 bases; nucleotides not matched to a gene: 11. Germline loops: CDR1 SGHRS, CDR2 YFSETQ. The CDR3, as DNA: TGCGCCAGCAGCTTGGAACCAGCGGACAGGGGTTTGTACGAGCAGTACTTC. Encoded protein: CASSLEPADRGLYEQYF.

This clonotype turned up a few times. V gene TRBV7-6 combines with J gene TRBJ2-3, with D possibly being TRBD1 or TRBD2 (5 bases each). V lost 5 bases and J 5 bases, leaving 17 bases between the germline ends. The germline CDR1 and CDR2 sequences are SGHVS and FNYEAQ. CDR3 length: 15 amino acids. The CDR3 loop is CASSPHLGPRDTQYF. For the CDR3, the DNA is TGTGCCAGCAGCCCACATTTGGGACCTAGAGATACGCAGTATTTT.

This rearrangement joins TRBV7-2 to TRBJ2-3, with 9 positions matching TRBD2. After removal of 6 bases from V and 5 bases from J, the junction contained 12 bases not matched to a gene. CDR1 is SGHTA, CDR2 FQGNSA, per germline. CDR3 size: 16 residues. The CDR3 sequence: CASRGAAGGPQDTQYF. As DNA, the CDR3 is TGTGCCAGCAGGGGGGCAGCGGGGGGCCCCCAAGATACGCAGTATTTT.

The CDR3 bases are TGTGCCATCAGTGAGGACGGGCCGGGGCACACTGAAGCTTTCTTT. The encoded protein is CAISEDGPGHTEAFF. The chain joins TRBV10-3 to TRBJ1-1; D possibly corresponds to TRBD1 (5 bases). Per germline, CDR1 ENHRY and CDR2 SYGVKD. V lost 2 bases, J lost 3 bases, and 13 bases lay in between. The length of the CDR3 is 15 residues.